This T cell receptor (beta chain) appears in the sequencing data of a study of T cells in Graves' hyperthyroidism and ophthalmopathy. TCR beta CDR3 region amplification was performed from RNA transcripts. The HTBI primer set was used in a first-round RT-PCR of the TCR CDR3. TCRdb ran MiXCR on the multiplex PCR reads and lists one entry per CDR3 protein. Of fewer than 450,000 distinct CDR3 sequences in the sample, approximately 14% are singletons; the top ten hold around 20%. This clonotype was detected only a few times. The length of the CDR3 is 14 residues. The V end lost 0 bases, the J end lost 6 bases, and 10 bases lay between the germline ends. Per germline, CDR1 MNHEY and CDR2 SVGAGI. The diagnoses drew upon clinical symptoms, serum thyroxine and TRAb, thyroid ultrasound and orbital computed tomography.

The V gene is TRBV6-5, the J gene TRBJ2-3; D unclear. This sequence originates from a woman in her sixties or seventies with Graves' ophthalmopathy. What was sequenced was blood. CDR3 residues: CASSYSTVGDTQYF. The CDR3 region has the DNA TGTGCCAGCAGTTACTCGACGGTCGGGGATACGCAGTATTTT.